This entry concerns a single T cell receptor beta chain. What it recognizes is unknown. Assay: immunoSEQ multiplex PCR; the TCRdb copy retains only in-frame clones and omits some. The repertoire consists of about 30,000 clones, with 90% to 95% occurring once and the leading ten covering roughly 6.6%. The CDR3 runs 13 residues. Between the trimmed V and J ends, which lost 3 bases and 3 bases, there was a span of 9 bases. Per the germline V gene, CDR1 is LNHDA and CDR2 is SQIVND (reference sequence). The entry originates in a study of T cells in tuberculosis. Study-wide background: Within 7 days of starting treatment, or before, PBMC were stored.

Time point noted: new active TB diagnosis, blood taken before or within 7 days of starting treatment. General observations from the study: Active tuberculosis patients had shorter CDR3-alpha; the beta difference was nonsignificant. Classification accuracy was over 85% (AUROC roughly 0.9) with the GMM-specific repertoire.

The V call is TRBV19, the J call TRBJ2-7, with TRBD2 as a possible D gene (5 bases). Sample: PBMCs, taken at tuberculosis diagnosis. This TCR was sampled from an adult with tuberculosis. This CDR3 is CASSISGYYEQYF. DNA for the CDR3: TGTGCCAGTAGTATTTCGGGGTACTACGAGCAGTACTTC.